A selection of T cell receptor beta chains follows, all from one sample in a study of blood T cell repertoires in COVID-19. Data came from immunoSEQ multiplex PCR; TCRdb stores just in-frame clones and leaves some out. The table has about 380,000 clones, 85% seen once. The sample comprised peripheral blood. Every receptor here comes from a woman under 30 with acute or convalescent COVID-19. Each CDR3 is given with its conserved first and last residue. The D gene is left open where the match is weak. Only part of the rows carry a size: once, few, many, or a class if the clone is expanded.

j_call | v_call | clone_size | d_call | cdr3_nt | cdr3_aa
TRBJ1-4 | TRBV19 | . | TRBD1 | TGTGCCAGTAGACGGGACAGGAGTTCAACTAATGAAAAACTGTTTTTT | CASRRDRSSTNEKLFF
TRBJ2-5 | TRBV5-4 | . | . | TGTGCCAGCAGCTTGCCCGGACTACAAGAGACCCAGTACTTC | CASSLPGLQETQYF
TRBJ2-3 | TRBV6-4 | . | TRBD2 | TGTGCCAGCAGTGGGACTAGCGGGGGCACAGATACGCAGTATTTT | CASSGTSGGTDTQYF
TRBJ1-3 | TRBV7-4 | . | . | TGTGCCAGCAGCTTACCTCGAGGCACCTCTGGAAACACCATATATTTT | CASSLPRGTSGNTIYF
TRBJ2-2 | TRBV25-1 | . | . | TGTGCCAGCAGCGGCAGGGGGAACACCGGGGAGCTGTTTTTT | CASSGRGNTGELFF
TRBJ1-1 | TRBV5-1 | few | TRBD1 | TGCGCCAGCAGCTTAGGGGGCGCGGACACTGAAGCTTTCTTT | CASSLGGADTEAFF
TRBJ2-7 | TRBV3-1/TRBV3-2 | . | TRBD1 | TGTGCCAGCAGCCTGGGACAGGGCGAGCAGTACTTC | CASSLGQGEQYF
TRBJ1-1 | TRBV4-1 | . | . | TGCGCCAGCAGCCAAGCCCAGGGTTTCGACACTGAAGCTTTCTTT | CASSQAQGFDTEAFF
TRBJ1-1 | TRBV5-1 | . | . | TGCGCCAGCAGCTCGAAAGCACGGGGGATGGGGACTGAAGCTTTCTTT | CASSSKARGMGTEAFF
TRBJ1-1 | TRBV25-1 | . | TRBD1 | TGTGCCAGCCTGGACAGGTACACTGAAGCTTTCTTT | CASLDRYTEAFF
TRBJ2-3 | TRBV6-5 | . | TRBD2 | TGTGCCAGCAGTTACTCGAGCCGGGGGGGCGCAGATACGCAGTATTTT | CASSYSSRGGADTQYF
TRBJ2-3 | TRBV11-2 | . | TRBD1 | TGTGCCAGCAGCTTTACCATGACAGGGCCTTTTACTAGCACAGATACGCAGTATTTT | CASSFTMTGPFTSTDTQYF
TRBJ1-2 | TRBV11-2 | . | . | TGTGCCAGCAGCTTAGATCAAGGGGATGGGGATGGCTACACCTTC | CASSLDQGDGDGYTF
TRBJ2-7 | TRBV3-1/TRBV3-2 | . | . | TGTGCCAGCAGCCGAGGGGGTAGTGGTTACGAGCAGTACTTC | CASSRGGSGYEQYF
TRBJ1-1 | TRBV30 | . | TRBD1 | TGTGCCCACAGGGGGCAGTGGGACACTGAAGCTTTCTTT | CAHRGQWDTEAFF
TRBJ2-1 | TRBV14 | . | TRBD1 | TGTGCCAGCAGCCAGGGACAGGGGGCTCTCGAGCAGTTCTTC | CASSQGQGALEQFF
TRBJ1-1 | TRBV30 | . | TRBD1 | TGTGCCTGGAGTGTATCGAGGACAGGGGGCACTGAAGCTTTCTTT | CAWSVSRTGGTEAFF
TRBJ2-7 | TRBV3-1/TRBV3-2 | . | . | TGTGCCAGCAGCCAAGACCTGATACGGGACGAGCAGTACTTC | CASSQDLIRDEQYF
TRBJ1-1 | TRBV5-1 | . | TRBD1 | TGCGCCAGCAGCATCGGACAGGGGAACACTGAAGCTTTCTTT | CASSIGQGNTEAFF
TRBJ1-5 | TRBV28 | . | . | TGTGCCAGCAGTTTATGGGCAGGGGAGAATCAGCCCCAGCATTTT | CASSLWAGENQPQHF